This TCR beta chain was profiled in a study of blood T cell repertoires in COVID-19. Measured with immunoSEQ multiplex PCR; TCRdb has only the in-frame clones, and not every one. The sample holds some 97,000 clones; approximately 86% are singletons and the top ten take 6.5%. V lost 4 bases to trimming and J lost 3 bases; unmatched junction nucleotides: 5. The germline CDR1 and CDR2 sequences are LNHDA and SQIVND (reference sequence). The CDR3 sequence is 15 residues long. This chain links TRBV19 with TRBJ1-1; 10 nucleotides align to TRBD1. Sequencing used peripheral blood. The receptor was derived from a woman in her sixties with acute or convalescent COVID-19. CDR3 region: CASSRTGGADTEAFF. The DNA of the CDR3 is TGTGCCAGTAGTAGGACAGGGGGGGCGGACACTGAAGCTTTCTTT.